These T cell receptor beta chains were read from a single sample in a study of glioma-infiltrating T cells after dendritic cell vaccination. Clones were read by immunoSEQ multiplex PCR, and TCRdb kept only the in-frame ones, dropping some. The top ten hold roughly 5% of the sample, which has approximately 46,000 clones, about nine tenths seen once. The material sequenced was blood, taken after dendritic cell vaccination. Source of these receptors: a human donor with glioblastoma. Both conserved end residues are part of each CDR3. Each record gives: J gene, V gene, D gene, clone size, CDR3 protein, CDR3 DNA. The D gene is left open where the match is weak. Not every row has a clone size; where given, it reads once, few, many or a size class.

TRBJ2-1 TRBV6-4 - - CASSVWTEITYNEQFF TGTGCCAGCAGTGTCTGGACAGAAATTACCTACAATGAGCAGTTCTTC
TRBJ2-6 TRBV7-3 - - CASSSTSGANVLTF TGTGCCAGCAGCTCCACATCTGGGGCCAACGTCCTGACTTTC
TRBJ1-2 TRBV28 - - CASSPLSQGRRDYTF TGTGCCAGCAGTCCCCTAAGCCAGGGGAGAAGGGACTACACCTTC
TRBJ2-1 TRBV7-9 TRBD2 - CASSPSGSTKINEQFF TGTGCCAGCAGCCCTAGCGGGTCCACCAAGATCAATGAGCAGTTCTTC
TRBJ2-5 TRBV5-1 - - CASSRPEKSPRGRPQETQYF TGCGCCAGCAGCAGGCCCGAAAAGTCGCCTCGCGGAAGACCCCAAGAGACCCAGTACTTC
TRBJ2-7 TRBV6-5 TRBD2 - CASSYSGRGSYEQYF TGTGCCAGCAGTTACAGCGGGAGAGGTTCCTACGAGCAGTACTTC
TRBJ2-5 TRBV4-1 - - CASSHPNEGAGETQYF TGCGCCAGCAGCCACCCAAACGAAGGGGCTGGAGAGACCCAGTACTTC
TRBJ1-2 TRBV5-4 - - CASSPFGGSYGYTF TGTGCCAGCAGCCCCTTTGGAGGCAGCTATGGCTACACCTTC
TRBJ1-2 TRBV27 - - CASSLTGIGGYTF TGTGCCAGCAGTTTAACAGGGATTGGAGGCTACACCTTC
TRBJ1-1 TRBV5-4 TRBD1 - CASSPTGLNTEAFF TGTGCCAGCAGCCCGACAGGGTTAAACACTGAAGCTTTCTTT
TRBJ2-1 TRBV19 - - CASSTPGSQNEQFF TGTGCCAGTAGTACCCCGGGGAGCCAGAATGAGCAGTTCTTC
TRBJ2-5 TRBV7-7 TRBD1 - CASSRDSQETQYF TGTGCTAGCAGCCGGGACAGTCAAGAGACCCAGTACTTC
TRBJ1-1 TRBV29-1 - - CSVETFLNTEAFF TGCAGCGTTGAGACATTCCTGAACACTGAAGCTTTCTTT
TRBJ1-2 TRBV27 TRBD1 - CASSFRTGFGYTF TGTGCCAGCAGTTTCCGGACAGGGTTCGGCTACACCTTC
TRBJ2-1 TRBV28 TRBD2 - CASSGTSGSRNEQFF TGTGCCAGCAGTGGGACTAGCGGGAGTCGGAATGAGCAGTTCTTC
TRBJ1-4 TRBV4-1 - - CASSQEEGARRRNGKLFF TGCGCCAGCAGCCAAGAGGAGGGCGCCCGGAGGAGAAATGGAAAACTGTTTTTT
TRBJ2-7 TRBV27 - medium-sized CASSLGAGFPEQYF TGTGCCAGCAGTTTAGGGGCCGGATTTCCCGAGCAGTACTTC
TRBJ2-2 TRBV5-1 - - CASRRVANTGELFF TGCGCCAGCAGGAGAGTAGCGAACACCGGGGAGCTGTTTTTT
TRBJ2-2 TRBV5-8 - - CASGGRELFF TGTGCCAGCGGAGGGAGGGAGCTGTTTTTT
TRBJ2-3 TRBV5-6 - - CASSRDSSTDTQYF TGTGCCAGCAGCCGCGACAGTAGCACAGATACGCAGTATTTT
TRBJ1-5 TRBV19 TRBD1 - CASSMGVTGGQPQHF TGTGCCAGTAGTATGGGGGTGACAGGGGGTCAGCCCCAGCATTTT
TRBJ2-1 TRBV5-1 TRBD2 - CASMGTSASNEQFF TGCGCCAGCATGGGGACTAGCGCCTCCAATGAGCAGTTCTTC
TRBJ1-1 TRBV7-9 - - CASSLEGRTEAFF TGTGCCAGCAGCTTAGAAGGGAGGACTGAAGCTTTCTTT